This TCR beta chain was profiled in a study of blood T cell repertoires in COVID-19. Study summary: Specimens from acute and convalescent COVID-19 originated in the United States, Italy and Spain. The analysed material was cDNA or gDNA that came from T cells, B-cell-depleted T cells, or PBMCs.

Sequencing used immunoSEQ multiplex PCR; TCRdb keeps in-frame clones, though not all of them. Here the sample spans around 400,000 clones, over 80% being singletons. V was shortened by 7 bases and J by 10 bases, with 20 bases between the two germline ends. Germline assignment: CDR1 SEHNR and CDR2 FQNEAQ (reference sequence). The CDR3 has 15 residues. Sequenced: PBMCs or T cells enriched from blood (not recorded which). This sequence was found in a woman aged 45-65 years who had recovered from COVID-19. V usage is TRBV7-9 and J usage is TRBJ1-6; D is ambiguous. DNA for the CDR3: TGTGCCAGCACCTTCGGAGCCGGTGACGGCTCACCCCTCCACTTT. This translates into CASTFGAGDGSPLHF.